This TCR beta chain was observed in a study of response to subunit inactivated influenza vaccine. Study-level results: The study's authors posited that every seasonal influenza vaccination enlists few new T cells.

The table lists this clonotype with many counts. Antigen: not known. TCRdb recomputed calls from the RT-PCR reads with MiXCR, one row per CDR3 protein. Of hundreds of thousands of distinct CDR3 sequences in the sample, less than 15% were seen once. The CDR3 is made up of 14 amino acids. V lost 0 bases to trimming and J lost 3 bases; unmatched junction nucleotides: 5. The germline CDR1 and CDR2 sequences are DFQATT and SNEGSKA (reference sequence). The sequence was collected from a man between 50 and 59 years old who received an inactivated influenza vaccine. The J gene is TRBJ2-7, the V gene TRBV20-1; 7 positions match TRBD1. The source material was non-naive T cells sorted from PBMCs, sampled less than 15 days before vaccination. The CDR3 spells CSARDARDSYEQYF. The CDR3, as DNA: TGCAGTGCTAGAGATGCCCGGGACAGCTACGAGCAGTACTTC.